This entry concerns a single T cell receptor beta chain. Its antigen is as yet unknown. V was trimmed by 0 bases and J by 3 bases, leaving 17 bases between them. CDR3 length: 17 amino acids. Looked up from germline, CDR1 is SGHTA and CDR2 is FQGNSA. This record belongs to a study of identifying expanded T cells in peripheral blood. Findings of the study overall: About 1.2 clones differed between technical replicates, versus around 15 and 18 over time. Variance in clone template counts between approximately two-week samples significantly increased with total template count across all healthy donors.

Data came from immunoSEQ multiplex PCR; TCRdb stores just in-frame clones and leaves some out. The repertoire holds tens of thousands of clones, with roughly 90% as singletons. The sequence was collected from a person aged 18 to 70 in good health. This chain connects TRBV7-2 to TRBJ1-1, with a tentative D call TRBD1 (6 bases). The sample was blood. The CDR3 sequence: CASSLAGWGRPDTEAFF. CDR3 bases: TGTGCCAGCAGCTTAGCGGGTTGGGGGCGTCCGGACACTGAAGCTTTCTTT.